This T cell receptor beta chain comes out of a study of T cell responses to AZD1222 COVID-19 vaccine. Study in general: Recipients boosted at about 4 weeks or about 12 weeks are pooled. General study points: Females outnumbered males among donors, who were mostly white British; clonal diversity was possibly underestimated. It was only a handful of AZD1222 recipients who were seropositive at baseline. Repertoires were sampled only after the peak T cell response.

The V and J ends lost 11 bases and 6 bases, in that order; junction bases with no gene match: 11. The CDR3 is 13 amino acids. Germline V gene data show CDR1 as KGHSH and CDR2 as LQKENI. Clones were read by immunoSEQ multiplex PCR, and TCRdb kept only the in-frame ones, dropping some. The repertoire holds approximately 120,000 clones, with around nine tenths as singletons. To note about this clone: Antigen unknown.

The rearrangement joins TRBV18 to TRBJ2-7; 9 bases line up with TRBD1. Sequenced material: peripheral blood, taken on day 0 of AZD1222 vaccination. The source of this sequence is an adult in good health. The CDR3 region has the DNA TGTGCCTCCTTACAGGGGGCGACGGGCGAGCAGTACTTC. Protein product: CASLQGATGEQYF.